Listed here are 15 T cell receptor beta chains from one sample, sequenced in a study of blood T cells in healthy people across ages (dated by TCRdb to the mid-2010s). The library relied on 5' RACE. The second PCR ran for roughly 7 to 12 cycles and used a J-beta primer mix along with a sample-barcoded 5' primer. TCRdb reprocessed the public reads (quality trimming at Q25 with fastp, clone calling with MiXCR) and kept in-frame beta chains. Under each unique CDR3 protein, matching rows form one entry showing the most common genes and DNA. The sample has around 1,800,000 distinct CDR3 sequences on record, around 40% of them singletons. The top ten constitute approximately 22% of the sample. The material sequenced was blood. The source of these receptors is a human donor in good health.

This clonotype has a handful of counts. This chain uses TRBV7-6 with TRBJ2-7; D call uncertain. The germline gives CDR1 SGHVS, CDR2 FNYEAQ. The CDR3 spans 14 residues. Trimming took off 4 bases at V and 3 bases at J, with 13 bases between the two ends. The CDR3 region is CASSYRGTDYEQYF. DNA of the CDR3: TGTGCCAGCAGCTACCGTGGCACAGACTACGAGCAGTACTTC.

In its sample, this clonotype was seen a few times. The gene calls are TRBV12-3 or TRBV12-4 and TRBJ1-2; 10 bases line up with TRBD1. The V gene end was trimmed by 5 bases and the J gene end by 6 bases; junction bases not matched to a gene: 6. This CDR3 comprises 14 residues. The CDR3 DNA reads TGTGCCAGCAGTCCGGGACAGGGGCCGGATGGCTACACCTTC. Amino acids: CASSPGQGPDGYTF.

Here the CDR3 reads CASSSRQGSDQETQYF. Here the CDR3 DNA reads TGTGCCAGCAGCTCCCGACAGGGTTCCGACCAAGAGACCCAGTACTTC. The chain couples TRBV7-9 to TRBJ2-5; 7 positions agree with TRBD1. The V gene end was trimmed by 4 bases and the J gene end by 0 bases; junction bases not matched to a gene: 8. CDR1 is SEHNR and CDR2 is FQNEAQ in the germline V gene (reference sequence). This CDR3 is 16 amino acids long.

This clonotype was counted a single time. The chain employs TRBV12-3 or TRBV12-4 and TRBJ1-5; TRBD1 is a possible D gene (5 bases). V dropped 8 bases and J dropped 8 bases, with 16 bases sitting between them. The CDR3 covers 13 residues. The DNA for the CDR3 is TGTGCCAGCCGAGGGACGCCGGGGGAGCCCCAGCATTTT. It specifies CASRGTPGEPQHF.

Only a few counts were recorded for this clonotype. The chain recombines TRBV29-1 with TRBJ1-1, with a tentative D call TRBD1 (6 bases). CDR3 length: 14 residues. Between the trimmed V and J ends, which lost 4 bases and 3 bases, there was a span of 15 bases. Germline assignment: CDR1 SQVTM and CDR2 ANQGSEA. CDR3 region: CSVGVRGMDTEAFF. For the CDR3, the DNA is TGCAGCGTTGGGGTCAGGGGTATGGACACTGAAGCTTTCTTT. The full variable domain, rest sourced from reference TRBV29-1 and TRBJ1-1, is SAVISQKPSRDICQRGTSLTIQCQVDSQVTMMFWYRQQPGQSLTLIATANQGSEATYESGFVIDKFPISRPNLTFSTLTVSNMSPEDSSIYLCSVGVRGMDTEAFFGQGTRLTVV.

For this clonotype: A read error is possible here, since a much larger clone lies one base away. The rearrangement joins TRBV7-2 to TRBJ2-4; D gene ambiguous. CDR1 SGHTA and CDR2 FQGNSA come from the germline V gene. This CDR3 is 13 amino acids long. With 2 bases removed from V and 9 bases from J, the gap between germline ends came to 11 bases. CDR3 in amino acids: CASSLNKPGIQYF. CDR3 bases: TGTGCCAGCAGCTTAAATAAGCCGGGCATTCAGTACTTC. Full variable domain (remainder filled in from reference TRBV7-2 and TRBJ2-4): GAGVSQSPSNKVTEKGKDVELRCDPISGHTALYWYRQSLGQGLEFLIYFQGNSAPDKSGLPSDRFSAERTGGSVSTLTIQRTQQEDSAVYLCASSLNKPGIQYFGAGTRLSVL.

A word on this clonotype: This sequence may be a read error, since a much larger clone differs from it by one base. The chain carries TRBV29-1 and TRBJ1-2; no firm D call. The CDR3 has 13 residues. In germline, CDR1 is SQVTM, CDR2 ANQGSEA. Between the trimmed V and J ends, which lost 2 bases and 4 bases, there was a span of 11 bases. In DNA form, the CDR3 reads TGCAGCGTTGAATCTAGTGGTCCCTATGGCTACACCTTC. Translating gives CSVESSGPYGYTF.

This rearrangement joins TRBV10-2 to TRBJ1-3, with no clear D. The CDR3 sequence is 11 residues long. V was trimmed by 3 bases and J by 4 bases, leaving 1 base between them. Germline CDR1 is WSHSY and CDR2 is SAAADI. CDR3 DNA sequence: TGCGCCAGCAGTGACGGAAACACCATATATTTT. The encoded protein is CASSDGNTIYF.

The rearrangement uses TRBV20-1 and TRBJ2-7; TRBD2 matches 9 bases. The germline V gene encodes CDR1 DFQATT and CDR2 SNEGSKA (reference sequence). This CDR3 comprises 14 residues. J gave up 0 bases and V 2 bases, and 2 bases lay outside the gene matches. DNA for the CDR3: TGCAGTGCTAGACTAGCGGGGACCTCCTACGAGCAGTACTTC. Encoded protein: CSARLAGTSYEQYF.

The rearrangement joins TRBV7-8 to TRBJ1-6; the D is unclear. The germline V and J ends were trimmed by 4 bases and 10 bases, with 11 bases remaining between them. This CDR3 has 13 residues. Germline V gene lookup returns CDR1 SGHVS and CDR2 FQNEAQ. The CDR3 region is CASSSARDSPLHF. CDR3 nucleotides: TGTGCCAGCAGCTCCGCGCGAGACTCACCCCTCCACTTT.

CDR3 amino acids: CASGLGLGEQFF. The CDR3 DNA follows: TGTGCCAGCGGGCTAGGGTTAGGTGAGCAGTTCTTC. This rearrangement joins TRBV6-2 or TRBV6-3 to TRBJ2-1, with unresolved D. Trimming removed 8 bases at V and 9 bases at J, with 14 bases between. CDR1 and CDR2 from the germline V gene are MNHEY and SVGEGT. This CDR3 region has 12 residues.

V gene TRBV6-5 combines with J gene TRBJ1-4, with a possible D match to TRBD1 (5 bases). Trimming pared 4 bases from V and 5 bases from J, leaving 11 bases between. CDR3 size: 14 residues. Germline V gene lookup returns CDR1 MNHEY and CDR2 SVGAGI. CDR3 sequence reads: CASSWGRQNEKLFF. The CDR3 DNA reads as TGTGCCAGCAGTTGGGGCAGGCAAAATGAAAAACTGTTTTTT.

This clonotype has a count of ten or more. The chain uses TRBV20-1 and TRBJ2-1; a possible D gene is TRBD2 (6 bases). Per germline, CDR1 DFQATT and CDR2 SNEGSKA (reference sequence). V shed 1 base and J shed 4 bases, with 14 bases lying between them. The CDR3 is 15 residues long. The CDR3: CSARVGGLDYNEQFF. The DNA for the CDR3 is TGCAGTGCTAGAGTTGGGGGACTGGATTACAATGAGCAGTTCTTC.

This clonotype appeared a few times. V usage is TRBV5-1 and J usage is TRBJ2-1, with 9 bases identical to TRBD2. CDR1 is SGHRS, CDR2 YFSETQ, per germline. The ends lost 0 bases at V and 5 bases at J; junction bases unmatched: 6. The CDR3 is 16 amino acids. The CDR3 nucleotides are TGCGCCAGCAGCTTGGTGACTAGCGGAAGGAACAATGAGCAGTTCTTC. This translates into CASSLVTSGRNNEQFF.

As DNA, the CDR3 is TGTGCCAGCAGTCCGGGGACACAGCCAGAGCAGTTCTTC. This gives the protein CASSPGTQPEQFF. The V call is TRBV12-3 or TRBV12-4, the J call TRBJ2-1, with D tentatively TRBD1 (6 bases). V was clipped by 5 bases and J by 10 bases, with 15 bases between them. The CDR3 contains 13 residues.